This entry describes one TCR beta chain. Its specificity is not known. The sample comes from a study of graft-versus-host responses after intestinal transplantation. In the study overall: After anti-thymocyte globulin induction, recipients took tacrolimus and steroids for 2 to 3 years. General study results and limits: HvG clone declines early post-transplant were associated with peak circulating GvH levels.

Some clones are missing from TCRdb's copy, which holds only in-frame ones; the method was immunoSEQ multiplex PCR. The sample lists tens of thousands of clones; less than 95% were seen once. Germline V gene lookup returns CDR1 SEHNR and CDR2 FQNEAQ (reference sequence). Trimming shortened V by 5 bases and J by 7 bases, and 11 bases separated the two germline ends. The CDR3 is 13 amino acids. The sample was unstimulated CD8+ T cells sorted from spleen or lymph node cells, taken before intestinal transplant. This TCR was recovered from a human donor who received an intestinal transplant. This rearrangement joins TRBV7-9 to TRBJ1-4, with D maybe TRBD1 (6 bases). This CDR3 is CASSTTGPEKLFF. The DNA of the CDR3 is TGTGCCAGCAGCACTACAGGGCCTGAAAAACTGTTTTTT.